The present entry profiles one TCR beta chain with its context. The antigen is not known. Each donor (without exception) was a healthy Caucasian. The data were taken from a study of identical twins. Regarding the study as a whole: Out-of-frame alpha sequences shared by twins were enriched for low generation probability. The more abundant beta clonotypes in cord blood had fewer insertions, and memory repertoires did not show this.

TCRdb processed the 5' RACE reads anew with MiXCR; each CDR3 protein has one entry. The table includes 450,000 to 500,000 distinct CDR3 sequences, roughly an eighth detected once. This CDR3 comprises 15 residues. Germline CDR1 reads MGHRA; CDR2 reads YSYEKL. V dropped 1 base and J dropped 6; count of bases not matched to a gene: 5. These same records also appear under a second study, on yellow fever vaccine responses in identical twins.

This chain connects TRBV4-1 to TRBJ1-5; 8 bases line up with TRBD1. This clonotype was obtained from a woman between 18 and 29 years old in good health. The specimen was CD4+ T cells sorted from blood. For the CDR3, the DNA is TGCGCCAGCAGCCAAGTGGCAGGGGGCGGTCAGCCCCAGCATTTT. The encoded protein is CASSQVAGGGQPQHF.